These T cell receptor beta chains were read from a single sample in a study of blood T cell repertoires in COVID-19. Libraries were prepared by immunoSEQ multiplex PCR; TCRdb keeps only in-frame clonotypes and omits some of them. The top ten clones hold more than 0.95% of a sample with under 500,000 clones, 85% to 90% of them seen once. Specimen: PBMCs or T cells enriched from blood (not recorded which). These receptors all stem from a young man who had recovered from COVID-19. Both conserved end residues are part of each CDR3. The D gene is left open where the match is weak. Some rows have no size entry. The others give once, few or many, or a class for an expanded clone.

TRBV24-1	TRBD2	TRBJ2-1	-	TGTGCCACCAGTGACAGGGGACTAGCGGGGACCTACAATGAGCAGTTCTTC	CATSDRGLAGTYNEQFF
TRBV27	TRBD1	TRBJ1-3	once	TGTGCCAGCAGTTCCTTGGGACAGGGATTTCGCGGAAACACCATATATTTT	CASSSLGQGFRGNTIYF
TRBV7-9	TRBD2	TRBJ2-1	few	TGTGCCAGCAGCTTAATGAGGGAGGGTTACAATGAGCAGTTCTTC	CASSLMREGYNEQFF
TRBV5-6	TRBD2	TRBJ2-7	-	TGTGCCAGCAGCTATTCATTAGCGGGTCTCCTCCTCTACGAGCAGTACTTC	CASSYSLAGLLLYEQYF
TRBV19	TRBD2	TRBJ2-7	-	TGTGCCAGTAGTTTCCGGACTAGCGGATACGAGCAGTACTTC	CASSFRTSGYEQYF
TRBV5-8	-	TRBJ1-2	-	TGTGCCAGCAGAGTGGGTTCAGGGTTCCCAGAGGGCTACACCTTC	CASRVGSGFPEGYTF
TRBV7-2	TRBD2	TRBJ2-3	-	TGTGCCAGCAGCTTAGTAGCGGGAGAACGTACAGATACGCAGTATTTT	CASSLVAGERTDTQYF
TRBV7-8	-	TRBJ2-1	few	TGTGCCAGCAGCTTAGTAACGACACCTTCCCTCTACAATGAGCAGTTCTTC	CASSLVTTPSLYNEQFF
TRBV5-1	-	TRBJ1-2	-	TGCGCCAGCAGCCCGGACAGTGACTATGGCTACACCTTC	CASSPDSDYGYTF
TRBV4-2	-	TRBJ2-5	-	TGTGCCAGCAGCCAAGGGTATCGGGTTGGAGAGACCCAGTACTTC	CASSQGYRVGETQYF
TRBV5-1	-	TRBJ1-1	-	TGCGCCAGCAGCTTGATGAGTGCTACTGAAGCTTTCTTT	CASSLMSATEAFF
TRBV27	-	TRBJ2-2	-	TGTGCCAGCAGCAGGGGGGACGCCGGGGAGCTGTTTTTT	CASSRGDAGELFF
TRBV5-1	-	TRBJ1-5	-	TGCGCCAGCAGCTTAGGTGGAGCTAACAATCAGCCCCAGCATTTT	CASSLGGANNQPQHF
TRBV6-5	-	TRBJ2-6	once	TGTGCCAGCAGCCCAGGGCTTGGGGCCAACGTCCTGACTTTC	CASSPGLGANVLTF
TRBV7-6	TRBD1	TRBJ1-4	-	TGTGCCAGCAGCTTAGAGGCCTTGTGGGGACAGGGGGCAACTAATGAAAAACTGTTTTTT	CASSLEALWGQGATNEKLFF
TRBV5-1	TRBD1	TRBJ1-1	once	TGCGCCAGCAGCCCGGGACAGGGGGACACTGAAGCTTTCTTT	CASSPGQGDTEAFF
TRBV18	-	TRBJ2-7	-	TGTGCCAGCTCGTCTATCTCCTACGAGCAGTACTTC	CASSSISYEQYF
TRBV5-1	-	TRBJ2-1	-	TGCGCCAGCAGCTTGGTGGTGGGCCCGACATACAATGAGCAGTTCTTC	CASSLVVGPTYNEQFF
TRBV27	TRBD1	TRBJ2-7	-	TGTGCCAGCAGTCCCCTGGACAGGGACTCCTACGAGCAGTACTTC	CASSPLDRDSYEQYF
TRBV30	-	TRBJ2-2	-	TGTGCCTGGAGCTGGAGAAACACCGGGGAGCTGTTTTTT	CAWSWRNTGELFF
TRBV30	-	TRBJ2-1	-	TGTGCCTGGAGAGTCCGCGCCGGCGGGGTCCTTTATTATGAGCAGTTCTTC	CAWRVRAGGVLYYEQFF
TRBV20-1	-	TRBJ2-1	-	TGCAGTGCTAGTGGGCGGAATGAGCAGTTCTTC	CSASGRNEQFF
TRBV19	-	TRBJ2-3	-	TGTGCCAGTACCGATCAAAACAGGGGACTCACAGATACGCAGTATTTT	CASTDQNRGLTDTQYF
TRBV9	-	TRBJ1-6	-	TGTGCCAGCAGCGTAGACAGTCTCAGGTCACCCCTCCACTTT	CASSVDSLRSPLHF
TRBV19	TRBD1	TRBJ1-2	-	TGTGCCAGTAGTATAGAAAACAGGGGGTCTAGTGGCTACACCTTC	CASSIENRGSSGYTF
TRBV3-1/TRBV3-2	-	TRBJ2-7	-	TGTGCCAGCAGCCAAGCGAGTCGGCTAGCGTCCGCCGAGCAGTACTTC	CASSQASRLASAEQYF
TRBV7-9	TRBD2	TRBJ2-3	-	TGTGCCAGCAGCCGCAGCGGGATACCTGGTGTTACGCAGTATTTT	CASSRSGIPGVTQYF
TRBV30	TRBD1	TRBJ2-7	-	TGTGCCTGGAGGACAGGGTACGAGCAGTACTTC	CAWRTGYEQYF
TRBV4-1	-	TRBJ2-7	-	TGCGCCAGCAGCCAAGGTCCTACCACCTCCTACGAGCAGTACTTC	CASSQGPTTSYEQYF
TRBV18	TRBD2	TRBJ2-1	-	TGTGCCAGCTCACGACTAGCGGGGGTTGAGCAGTTCTTC	CASSRLAGVEQFF
TRBV19	TRBD1	TRBJ2-2	-	TGTGCCAGTAGCCCAACCGACAGGGCCGGGGAGCTGTTTTTT	CASSPTDRAGELFF
TRBV28	-	TRBJ2-7	-	TGTGCCAGCAGTTTCAGGGACGAGCAGTACTTC	CASSFRDEQYF
TRBV9	-	TRBJ2-2	-	TGTGCCAGCAGCGTAAGAGGACATCAGGCCGGGGAGCTGTTTTTT	CASSVRGHQAGELFF
TRBV5-1	-	TRBJ2-2	-	TGCGCCAGCAGCCGGAGTGACACCGGGGAGCTGTTTTTT	CASSRSDTGELFF
TRBV10-1	TRBD1	TRBJ2-1	-	TGCGCCAGCAGTGAGCTCAGGGGGTCCTACAATGAGCAGTTCTTC	CASSELRGSYNEQFF
TRBV27	TRBD1	TRBJ1-3	-	TGTGCCAGCAGTTTATCCACAGGGGCTGGAAACACCATATATTTT	CASSLSTGAGNTIYF
TRBV7-2	TRBD1	TRBJ1-5	few	TGTGCCAGCAGTCGGGACAGGGGAGAGCCCCAGCATTTT	CASSRDRGEPQHF
TRBV28	TRBD1	TRBJ1-1	-	TGTGCCAGCCGTCACGGACGGACAGGGGGCTTGCACACTGAAGCTTTCTTT	CASRHGRTGGLHTEAFF
TRBV4-1	-	TRBJ1-2	-	TGCGCCAGCAGCCATCAGACGACTTTGAACTATGGCTACACCTTC	CASSHQTTLNYGYTF
TRBV29-1	TRBD2	TRBJ2-5	-	TGCAGCGACTCAGGACTAGCGGGCACCCAGTACTTC	CSDSGLAGTQYF
TRBV7-2	-	TRBJ2-5	-	TGTGCCAGCAGTTCCCGGACAGATCCACAAGAGACCCAGTACTTC	CASSSRTDPQETQYF
TRBV6-5	TRBD1	TRBJ1-5	-	TGTGCCAGCAAACAGGGGGGTCATCAGCCCCAGCATTTT	CASKQGGHQPQHF
TRBV6-5	-	TRBJ1-1	-	TGTGCCAGCAGTTACGGCGGGAAAGGCGCTGAAGCTTTCTTT	CASSYGGKGAEAFF
TRBV6-5	-	TRBJ2-6	-	TGTGCCAGCAGTTCGGCTGGGGCCAACGTCCTGACTTTC	CASSSAGANVLTF
TRBV14	TRBD2	TRBJ2-3	once	TGTGCCAGCAACATAGGGACTAGCGGGATTGATACGCAGTATTTT	CASNIGTSGIDTQYF
TRBV28	TRBD2	TRBJ2-1	-	TGTGCCAGCAGTTTCAGGAGCGGGAGGGCCATTGTATACAATGAGCAGTTCTTC	CASSFRSGRAIVYNEQFF
TRBV29-1	TRBD1	TRBJ2-5	-	TGCAGCGCTCCGGGACAGGGGAATACGGAGACCCAGTACTTC	CSAPGQGNTETQYF
TRBV28	TRBD1	TRBJ1-4	few	TGTGCCAGCGGAGCCCAGGGGGGTACTAATGAAAAACTGTTTTTT	CASGAQGGTNEKLFF
TRBV11-2	-	TRBJ2-7	few	TGTGCCAGCACCACCCAGAGGAGTGCCTACGAGCAGTACTTC	CASTTQRSAYEQYF
TRBV21-1	-	TRBJ1-1	-	TGTGCCAGCAGCAAGGCCCCAGCCGGCGGGTCTGAAGCTTTCTTT	CASSKAPAGGSEAFF
TRBV24-1	-	TRBJ2-3	-	TGTGCCACCAGTGATATCACCGCGGGGCACACAGATACGCAGTATTTT	CATSDITAGHTDTQYF
TRBV24-1	TRBD1	TRBJ2-7	-	TGTGCCACCAGTGATGGTGGGACAGGGTCTTACGAGCAGTACTTC	CATSDGGTGSYEQYF